The present TCR beta chain was sequenced within a study of response to subunit inactivated influenza vaccine. This clonotype has a handful of counts. What it binds is unknown. The CDR3 loop spans 14 amino acids. The ends lost 4 bases at V and 5 bases at J; junction bases unmatched: 5. The germline CDR1 and CDR2 sequences are MDHEN and SYDVKM. TCRdb re-analysed the RT-PCR reads in MiXCR, keeping a single row per CDR3 protein. The table lists just under 550,000 distinct CDR3 sequences, approximately 24% of them singletons, with roughly 2.8% in the top ten. The study, taken as a whole, reports: Every seasonal influenza vaccination brings in few new T cells, the authors suggested.

This sample was also put to use in a study of T cells expressing NK-cell markers. That paper notes: For TCR beta, cDNA was produced by 5'RACE template switching with UMIs. In several donors, dominant CD3+CD56+NKG2C+ clones formed 1.0-7.0% of CD8+ cells. The CD3+CD56-NKG2C+ fraction was also led by these clonotypes in several donors. Whether expanded NKG2C+ T cell clones were HCMV-specific remained unclear.

The sequenced sample was CD4+ T cells sorted from PBMCs, obtained about 11 days after vaccination. The TCR originated in a man aged 45-60 years who received an inactivated influenza vaccine. The chain joins TRBV28 to TRBJ1-2; the match to TRBD1 covers 9 bases. In nucleotides, the CDR3 is TGTGCCAGCAGTTCCGGGACAGGGAAATATGGCTACACCTTC. Amino acid sequence: CASSSGTGKYGYTF.